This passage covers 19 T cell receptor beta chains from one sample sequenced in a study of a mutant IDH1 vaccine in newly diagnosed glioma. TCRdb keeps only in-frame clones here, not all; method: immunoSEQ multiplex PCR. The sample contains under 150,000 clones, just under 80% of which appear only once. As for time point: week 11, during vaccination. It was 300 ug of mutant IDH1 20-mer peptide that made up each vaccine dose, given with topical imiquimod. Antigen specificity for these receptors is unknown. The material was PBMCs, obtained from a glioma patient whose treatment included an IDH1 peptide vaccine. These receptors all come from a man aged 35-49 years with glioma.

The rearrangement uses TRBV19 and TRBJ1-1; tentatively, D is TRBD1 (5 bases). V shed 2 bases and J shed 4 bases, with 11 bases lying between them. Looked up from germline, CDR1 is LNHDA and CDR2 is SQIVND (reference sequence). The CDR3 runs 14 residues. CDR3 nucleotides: TGTGCCAGTAGTATACGCGGGGGTGGCACTGAAGCTTTCTTT. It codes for CASSIRGGGTEAFF.

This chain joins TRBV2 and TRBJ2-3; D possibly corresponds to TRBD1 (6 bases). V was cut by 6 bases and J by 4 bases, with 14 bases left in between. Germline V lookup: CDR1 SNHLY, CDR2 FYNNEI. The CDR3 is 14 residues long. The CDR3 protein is CASSWGQGADTQYF. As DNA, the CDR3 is TGTGCCAGCAGCTGGGGGCAGGGAGCAGATACGCAGTATTTT.

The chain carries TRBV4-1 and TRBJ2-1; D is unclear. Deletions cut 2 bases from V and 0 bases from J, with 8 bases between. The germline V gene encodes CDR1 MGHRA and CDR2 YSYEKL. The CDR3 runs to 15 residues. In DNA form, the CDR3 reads TGCGCCAGCAGCCAAAACTACAACTCCTACAATGAGCAGTTCTTC. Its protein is CASSQNYNSYNEQFF.

CDR3 bases: TGTGCCAGTAGCTCGGGACAGGGTGGCTACGAGCAGTACTTC. Its translation: CASSSGQGGYEQYF. V usage is TRBV19 and J usage is TRBJ2-7, with 9 bases matching TRBD1. Trimming removed 6 bases from V and 3 bases from J; junction bases left unmatched: 6. The length of the CDR3 is 14 residues. CDR1 LNHDA and CDR2 SQIVND come from the germline V gene (reference sequence).

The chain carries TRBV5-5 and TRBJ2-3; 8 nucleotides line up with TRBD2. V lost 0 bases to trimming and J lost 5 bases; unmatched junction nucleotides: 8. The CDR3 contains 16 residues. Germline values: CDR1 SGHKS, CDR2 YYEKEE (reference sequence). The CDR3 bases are TGTGCCAGCAGCTTGGAGCTCAGCGGGGGAAGAGATACGCAGTATTTT. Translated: CASSLELSGGRDTQYF.

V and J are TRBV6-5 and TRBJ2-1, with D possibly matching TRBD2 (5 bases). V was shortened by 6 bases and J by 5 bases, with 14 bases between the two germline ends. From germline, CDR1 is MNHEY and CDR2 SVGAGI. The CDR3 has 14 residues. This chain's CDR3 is CASRTSAGHNEQFF. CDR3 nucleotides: TGTGCCAGCAGAACATCGGCGGGTCACAATGAGCAGTTCTTC.

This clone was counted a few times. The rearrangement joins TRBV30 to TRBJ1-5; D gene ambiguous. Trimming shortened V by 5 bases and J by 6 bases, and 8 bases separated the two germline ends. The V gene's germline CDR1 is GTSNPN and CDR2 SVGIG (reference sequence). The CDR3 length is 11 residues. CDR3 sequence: CAWGEGQPQHF. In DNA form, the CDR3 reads TGTGCCTGGGGGGAAGGTCAGCCCCAGCATTTT.

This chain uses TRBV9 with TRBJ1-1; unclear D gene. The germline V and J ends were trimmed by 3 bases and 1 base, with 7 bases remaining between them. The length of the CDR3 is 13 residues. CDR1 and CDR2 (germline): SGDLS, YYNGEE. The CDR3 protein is CASSAVPNTEAFF. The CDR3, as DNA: TGTGCCAGCAGCGCAGTCCCGAACACTGAAGCTTTCTTT. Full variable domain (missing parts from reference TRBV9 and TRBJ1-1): DSGVTQTPKHLITATGQRVTLRCSPRSGDLSVYWYQQSLDQGLQFLIQYYNGEERAKGNILERFSAQQFPDLHSELNLSSLELGDSALYFCASSAVPNTEAFFGQGTRLTVV.

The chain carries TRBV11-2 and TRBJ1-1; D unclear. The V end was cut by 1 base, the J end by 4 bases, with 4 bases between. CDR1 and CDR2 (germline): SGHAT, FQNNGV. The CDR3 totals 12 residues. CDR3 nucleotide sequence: TGTGCCAGCAGCTTAGTTAGCACTGAAGCTTTCTTT. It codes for CASSLVSTEAFF. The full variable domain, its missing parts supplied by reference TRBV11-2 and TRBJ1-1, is EAGVAQSPRYKIIEKRQSVAFWCNPISGHATLYWYQQILGQGPKLLIQFQNNGVVDDSQLPKDRFSAERLKGVDSTLKIQPAKLEDSAVYLCASSLVSTEAFFGQGTRLTVV.

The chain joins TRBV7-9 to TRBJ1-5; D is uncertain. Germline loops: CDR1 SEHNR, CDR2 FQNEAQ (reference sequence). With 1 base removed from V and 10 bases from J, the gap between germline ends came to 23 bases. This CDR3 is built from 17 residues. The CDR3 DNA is TGTGCCAGCAGCTTAGTGCGGTCGGGTCAGCCTTCTCACCCCCAGCATTTT. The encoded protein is CASSLVRSGQPSHPQHF.

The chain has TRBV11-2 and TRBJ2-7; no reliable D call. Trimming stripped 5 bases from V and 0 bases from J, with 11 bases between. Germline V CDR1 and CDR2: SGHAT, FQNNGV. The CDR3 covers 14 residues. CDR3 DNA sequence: TGTGCCAGCAGCCCCAGGAGCCGCTCCTACGAGCAGTACTTC. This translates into CASSPRSRSYEQYF.

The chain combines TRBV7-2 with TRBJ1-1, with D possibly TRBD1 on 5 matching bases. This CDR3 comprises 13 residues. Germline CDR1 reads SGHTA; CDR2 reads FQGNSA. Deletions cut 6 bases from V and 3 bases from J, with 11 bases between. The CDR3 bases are TGTGCCAGCAGTCAACAGGATGACACTGAAGCTTTCTTT. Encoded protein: CASSQQDDTEAFF.

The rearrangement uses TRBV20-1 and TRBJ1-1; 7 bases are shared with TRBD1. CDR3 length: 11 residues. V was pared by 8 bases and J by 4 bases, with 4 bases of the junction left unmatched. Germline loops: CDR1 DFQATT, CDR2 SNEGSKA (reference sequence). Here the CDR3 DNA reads TGCAGTCCAGGGGGGAGCACTGAAGCTTTCTTT. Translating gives CSPGGSTEAFF.

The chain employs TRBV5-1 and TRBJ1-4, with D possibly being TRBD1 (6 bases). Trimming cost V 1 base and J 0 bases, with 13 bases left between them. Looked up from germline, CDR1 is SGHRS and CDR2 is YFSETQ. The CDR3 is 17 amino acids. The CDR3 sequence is CASSLRGTEATNEKLFF. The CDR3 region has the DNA TGCGCCAGCAGCTTGAGGGGGACCGAAGCAACTAATGAAAAACTGTTTTTT. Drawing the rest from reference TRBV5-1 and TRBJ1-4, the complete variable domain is KAGVTQTPRYLIKTRGQQVTLSCSPISGHRSVSWYQQTPGQGLQFLFEYFSETQRNKGNFPGRFSGRQFSNSRSEMNVSTLELGDSALYLCASSLRGTEATNEKLFFGSGTQLSVL.

The CDR3 nucleotides are TGCGCCAGCAGCCTCCAACCGAGCTCGGGAGGCTACACCTTC. Translation gives CASSLQPSSGGYTF. The gene calls are TRBV5-1 and TRBJ1-2; no clear D. V lost 4 bases, J lost 8 bases, and 18 bases lay in between. The CDR3 extends over 14 amino acids. Germline CDR1 is SGHRS and CDR2 is YFSETQ.

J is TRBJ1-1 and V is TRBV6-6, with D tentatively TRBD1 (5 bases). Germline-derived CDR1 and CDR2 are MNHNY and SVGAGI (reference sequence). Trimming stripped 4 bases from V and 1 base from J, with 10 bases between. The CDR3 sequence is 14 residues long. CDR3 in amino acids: CASSLGLRNTEAFF. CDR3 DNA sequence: TGTGCCAGCAGTTTGGGACTGCGGAACACTGAAGCTTTCTTT.

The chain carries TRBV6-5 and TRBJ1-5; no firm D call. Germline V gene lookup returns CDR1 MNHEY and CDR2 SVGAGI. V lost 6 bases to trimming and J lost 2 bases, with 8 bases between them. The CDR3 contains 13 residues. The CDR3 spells CASRRDGNQPQHF. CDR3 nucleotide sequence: TGTGCCAGCAGAAGGGATGGCAATCAGCCCCAGCATTTT.

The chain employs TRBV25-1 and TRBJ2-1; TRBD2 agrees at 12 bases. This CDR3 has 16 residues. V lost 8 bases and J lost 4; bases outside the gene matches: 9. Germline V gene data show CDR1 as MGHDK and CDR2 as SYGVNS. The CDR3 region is CASARTSGNGYNEQFF. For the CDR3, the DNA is TGTGCCAGCGCCCGGACTAGCGGGAATGGGTACAATGAGCAGTTCTTC.

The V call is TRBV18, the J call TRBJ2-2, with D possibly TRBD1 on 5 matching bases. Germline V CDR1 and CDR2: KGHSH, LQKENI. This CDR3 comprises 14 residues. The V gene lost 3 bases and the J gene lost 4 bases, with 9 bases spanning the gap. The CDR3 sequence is CASSPAGITGELFF. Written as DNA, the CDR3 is TGTGCCAGCTCACCGGCAGGGATCACCGGGGAGCTGTTTTTT.